The 32 T cell receptor beta chains listed next were all sequenced from one sample in a study of T cells of healthy individuals. One entry per CDR3 protein, called by TCRdb with MiXCR from the 5' RACE reads. The table lists 65,000 to 90,000 distinct CDR3 sequences, approximately 4.8% of them singletons. The receptors here all came from a female donor in good health.

This clonotype was seen a handful of times. V and J are TRBV27 and TRBJ1-1; D is perhaps TRBD1 (6 bases). The CDR3 extends over 14 amino acids. Germline-derived CDR1 and CDR2 are MNHEY and SMNVEV (reference sequence). Trimming took off 3 bases at V and 1 base at J, with 9 bases between the two ends. The CDR3 DNA reads as TGTGCCAGCAGTTTTGGGGGCCCGAACACTGAAGCTTTCTTT. Amino acid sequence: CASSFGGPNTEAFF.

This clonotype was recorded at least ten times. This sequence joins TRBV2 and TRBJ2-6; D not resolved. The CDR3 is 15 amino acids. From germline, CDR1 is SNHLY and CDR2 FYNNEI. V lost 3 bases to trimming and J lost 3 bases, with 9 bases between them. The CDR3 sequence: CASSDTLGGANVLTF. CDR3 sequence (DNA): TGTGCCAGCAGTGATACGTTAGGTGGGGCCAACGTCCTGACTTTC.

A few counts support this clonotype. The junction shows a germline mismatch at one end, possibly a read error. This chain joins TRBV6-6 and TRBJ1-5; D is undetermined. Germline assignment: CDR1 MNHNY and CDR2 SVGAGI (reference sequence). The CDR3 contains 13 residues. The CDR3 DNA reads as TGTGCCAGCAGCTACTCCGATAATCAGCCCCAGCATTTT. This translates into CASSYSDNQPQHF.

This clonotype came up many times. One junction end does not reproduce the germline sequence, and a read error may be involved. The rearrangement links TRBV5-1 to TRBJ2-1; 7 positions agree with TRBD1. This CDR3 has 14 amino acids. CDR1 and CDR2 from the germline V gene are SGHRS and YFSETQ. The CDR3 reads CASRKGQNRIGQIF. The CDR3 nucleotides read TGCGCCAGCAGAAAGGGACAGAACCGCATAGGGCAAATCTTC.

This clonotype was seen ten or more times. This chain links TRBV6-6 with TRBJ2-3, with 7 bases that match TRBD2. Germline V gene sequence: CDR1 MNHNY, CDR2 SVGAGI (reference sequence). CDR3 length: 18 residues. Trimming at V came to 4 bases and at J to 1 base, leaving 14 bases not matched to a gene. DNA of the CDR3: TGTGCCAGCAGTTCGCCGGACCCCGGGACTACTCGCACAGATACGCAGTATTTT. Amino acid sequence: CASSSPDPGTTRTDTQYF.

This clonotype came up many times. The gene calls are TRBV7-9 and TRBJ1-1, with 8 bases matching TRBD1. This CDR3 has 13 residues. Trimming cost V 5 bases and J 2 bases; bases outside gene matches: 1. Germline CDR1 SEHNR, CDR2 FQNEAQ (reference sequence). The CDR3 spells CASSGQGNTEAFF. CDR3 coding DNA: TGTGCCAGCAGCGGACAGGGTAACACTGAAGCTTTCTTT.

This clonotype was observed many times. As DNA, the CDR3 is TGTGCCAGCAGTTTGATGCAGGGGGGGTCCTACGAGCAGTACTTC. It translates to CASSLMQGGSYEQYF. This chain joins TRBV27 and TRBJ2-7, with D tentatively TRBD1 or TRBD2 (7 bases each). This CDR3 is 15 amino acids long. Germline loops: CDR1 MNHEY, CDR2 SMNVEV (reference sequence). Trimming took 3 bases from V and 1 from J, leaving 13 bases between them.

This clonotype was seen many times. CDR3 nucleotide sequence: TGTGCCAGCAGCGACGGAAACTCCTACAATGAGCAGTTCTTC. It yields the protein CASSDGNSYNEQFF. The chain links TRBV9 to TRBJ2-1; D is unclear. Trimming shortened V by 3 bases and J by 0 bases, and 7 bases separated the two germline ends. This CDR3 region has 14 residues. Germline V gene sequence: CDR1 SGDLS, CDR2 YYNGEE. The entire variable domain, with the rest obtained from reference TRBV9 and TRBJ2-1, is as follows: DSGVTQTPKHLITATGQRVTLRCSPRSGDLSVYWYQQSLDQGLQFLIQYYNGEERAKGNILERFSAQQFPDLHSELNLSSLELGDSALYFCASSDGNSYNEQFFGPGTRLTVL.

This clonotype was picked up a small number of times. The V and J genes are TRBV5-4 and TRBJ2-3; tentative D call: TRBD1 (6 bases). The germline V gene encodes CDR1 SGHNT and CDR2 YYREEE (reference sequence). Deletions cut 4 bases from V and 7 bases from J, with 22 bases between. CDR3 size: 16 residues. The CDR3 DNA is TGTGCCAGCAGCCGAATACAGGGTACCAGGGAGAATACGCAGTATTTT. It specifies CASSRIQGTRENTQYF.

This clonotype was detected many times. The genes are TRBV6-2 or TRBV6-3 and TRBJ2-7, with 9 bases lining up with TRBD2. This CDR3 is 14 amino acids long. Germline V lookup: CDR1 MNHEY, CDR2 SVGEGT. V was pared by 7 bases and J by 7 bases, with 11 bases of the junction left unmatched. CDR3 DNA sequence: TGTGCCAGCACTTTAGCGGGAGCTCATTCGGAGCAGTACTTC. This gives the protein CASTLAGAHSEQYF.

This clonotype was observed a handful of times. The chain links TRBV4-2 to TRBJ2-1; TRBD2 agrees at 9 bases. This CDR3 has 15 amino acids. V dropped 3 bases and J dropped 4; count of bases not matched to a gene: 4. The germline gives CDR1 LGHNA, CDR2 YNFKEQ. Here the CDR3 reads CASSHASGEYNEQFF. CDR3 coding DNA: TGTGCCAGCAGCCACGCTAGCGGGGAGTACAATGAGCAGTTCTTC.

This clonotype was seen only a few times. The chain links TRBV14 to TRBJ1-2; possibly TRBD1 for D (5 bases). This CDR3 has 18 amino acids. The germline V gene encodes CDR1 SGHDN and CDR2 FVKESK. The ends were cut back, 4 bases at V and 0 bases at J, with 21 bases in the middle. The CDR3 is CASSLHLIGGEANYGYTF. Here the CDR3 DNA reads TGTGCCAGCAGCCTACACTTAATCGGGGGAGAAGCTAACTATGGCTACACCTTC.

This clonotype appeared many times. The chain links TRBV19 to TRBJ2-7, with unresolved D. Germline CDR1 is LNHDA and CDR2 is SQIVND (reference sequence). Trimming stripped 5 bases from V and 6 bases from J, with 11 bases between. The CDR3 loop spans 12 amino acids. The CDR3 DNA reads as TGTGCCAGTAGTGTCCGTTTGGGCGAGCAGTACTTC. It specifies CASSVRLGEQYF.

This clonotype was counted ten times or more. The chain links TRBV7-2 to TRBJ2-4; D uncertain. The CDR3 runs 15 residues. Per germline, CDR1 SGHTA and CDR2 FQGNSA. V gave up 5 bases and J gave up 0 bases, with 11 bases separating them. The CDR3, as DNA: TGTGCCAGCAGCCCTTCGACATTAGCCAAAAACATTCAGTACTTC. Its translation is CASSPSTLAKNIQYF.

The chain joins TRBV6-2 or TRBV6-3 to TRBJ2-1, with TRBD2 identical over 9 bases. Trimming removed 6 bases from V and 8 bases from J; junction bases left unmatched: 20. The CDR3 is 18 amino acids. CDR1 and CDR2 (germline): MNHEY, SVGEGT. The CDR3 sequence is CASSSRAGGSSRVDEQFF. CDR3 bases: TGTGCCAGCAGCTCACGGGCGGGAGGGTCCTCACGAGTCGATGAGCAGTTCTTC.

For this clonotype: Since the CDR3 does not end with the conserved phenylalanine or tryptophan, this likely comes from a read error. The chain links TRBV27 to TRBJ2-3, with D tentatively TRBD2 (6 bases). CDR1 is MNHEY, CDR2 SMNVEV, per germline (reference sequence). CDR3 length equals 16 residues. Trimming left V 5 bases short and J 2 bases short, with 17 bases between. The CDR3 sequence: CASSEEGLLNTDTQYL. CDR3 nucleotide sequence: TGTGCCAGCAGTGAGGAGGGACTCTTGAACACAGATACGCAGTATTTA.

This clonotype was detected many times. The CDR3 region has the DNA TGTGCCAGCACTAGCGGGGCCTACGAGCAGTACTTC. Encoded protein: CASTSGAYEQYF. V gene TRBV7-2 combines with J gene TRBJ2-7; the match to TRBD2 covers 9 bases. CDR1 and CDR2 (germline): SGHTA, FQGNSA. Trimming took 7 bases from V and 2 from J; bases not matched to a gene: 0. The CDR3 sequence is 12 residues long.

This clonotype was detected a few times. J is TRBJ2-3 and V is TRBV6-2 or TRBV6-3, with 7 nucleotides matching TRBD1. The trim removed 0 bases at V and 0 bases at J, leaving 9 bases unmatched. The CDR3 length is 18 residues. Per germline, CDR1 MNHEY and CDR2 SVGEGT. The CDR3 here is CASSYSSDRASSTDTQYF. The CDR3 DNA follows: TGTGCCAGCAGTTACTCTTCAGACAGGGCCTCGAGCACAGATACGCAGTATTTT.

Many counts were recorded for this clonotype. V usage is TRBV4-1 and J usage is TRBJ2-1, with TRBD2 matching over 7 bases. After removal of 4 bases from V and 4 bases from J, the junction contained 13 bases not matched to a gene. This CDR3 spans 17 amino acids. The germline gives CDR1 MGHRA, CDR2 YSYEKL. In DNA, the CDR3 is TGCGCCAGCAGCCGGATGGCGGGAGCTAGCCGGTACAATGAGCAGTTCTTC. Its translation is CASSRMAGASRYNEQFF.

This clonotype was observed many times. The rearrangement joins TRBV6-5 to TRBJ1-5; perhaps TRBD1 as D (5 bases). The CDR3 contains 15 residues. The V end lost 2 bases, the J end lost 4 bases, and 12 bases lay between the germline ends. The germline V gene encodes CDR1 MNHEY and CDR2 SVGAGI. In DNA, the CDR3 is TGTGCCAGCAGTTACGGGGCAGTTCCTAATCAGCCCCAGCATTTT. Encoded protein: CASSYGAVPNQPQHF.

This clonotype was seen at least ten times. The chain joins TRBV9 to TRBJ2-7, with 10 bases lining up with TRBD1. The CDR3 loop spans 16 amino acids. Germline-derived CDR1 and CDR2 are SGDLS and YYNGEE. J lost 7 bases, V lost 3 bases, and 13 bases had no gene match. The CDR3 protein is CASSAPTGTGVGEQYF. CDR3 DNA sequence: TGTGCCAGCAGCGCACCAACCGGGACAGGGGTAGGGGAGCAGTACTTC.

This clonotype has ten or more counts. The chain uses TRBV19 and TRBJ1-5; D unresolved. CDR1 is LNHDA and CDR2 is SQIVND in the germline V gene (reference sequence). The ends were cut back, 1 base at V and 6 bases at J, with 16 bases in the middle. The CDR3 loop spans 16 amino acids. The CDR3 sequence: CASSIGGLQRGQPQHF. The CDR3 nucleotides read TGTGCCAGTAGTATAGGCGGACTCCAACGGGGTCAGCCCCAGCATTTT.

A few counts support this clonotype. V usage is TRBV15 and J usage is TRBJ1-1; 8 bases are shared with TRBD1. The CDR3 is 13 residues long. Germline-derived CDR1 and CDR2 are LNHNV and YYDKDF (reference sequence). The ends lost 6 bases at V and 3 bases at J; junction bases unmatched: 3. CDR3 in DNA: TGTGCCACCAGTGGACAGGGCGACACTGAAGCTTTCTTT. Protein product: CATSGQGDTEAFF.

This clonotype was counted a few times. The chain uses TRBV4-1 and TRBJ1-1; TRBD1 matches 11 bases. This CDR3 is 18 amino acids long. The germline V gene encodes CDR1 MGHRA and CDR2 YSYEKL. V lost 2 bases and J lost 6; bases outside the gene matches: 14. The CDR3, as DNA: TGCGCCAGCAGCCAATTTGGGACAGGGGGTTCCCCAGGGGCTGAAGCTTTCTTT. Translating it yields CASSQFGTGGSPGAEAFF.

This clonotype was seen repeatedly, ten times or more. J is TRBJ2-4 and V is TRBV29-1; TRBD2 might be the D (6 bases). The V gene's germline CDR1 is SQVTM and CDR2 ANQGSEA. Trimming shortened V by 7 bases and J by 6 bases, and 19 bases separated the two germline ends. The CDR3 is made up of 14 amino acids. The CDR3 region has the DNA TGCAGCGCTAAAGGGACTTCCCTTGGAAACATTCAGTACTTC. This sequence encodes CSAKGTSLGNIQYF.

Ten or more counts support this clonotype. The genes are TRBV5-1 and TRBJ2-3, with no clear D. The length of the CDR3 is 15 residues. Between the trimmed V and J ends, which lost 2 bases and 1 base, there was a span of 11 bases. Germline V gene data show CDR1 as SGHRS and CDR2 as YFSETQ. In DNA form, the CDR3 reads TGCGCCAGCAGCTTAAAGGAGCAGGGCACAGATACGCAGTATTTT. It specifies CASSLKEQGTDTQYF.

This clonotype was detected ten times or more. J is TRBJ2-1 and V is TRBV5-1; no reliable D call. The CDR3 runs 12 residues. Germline loops: CDR1 SGHRS, CDR2 YFSETQ. Trimming cost V 0 bases and J 9 bases, with 7 bases left between them. CDR3 DNA sequence: TGCGCCAGCAGCTTGGTCATCGGTGAGCAGTTCTTC. Protein: CASSLVIGEQFF.

This clonotype was observed at least ten times. This chain joins TRBV7-9 and TRBJ2-5, with TRBD1 matching over 11 bases. The CDR3 is 15 amino acids. Germline V gene lookup returns CDR1 SEHNR and CDR2 FQNEAQ (reference sequence). After removal of 3 bases from V and 0 bases from J, the junction contained 0 bases not matched to a gene. The CDR3 reads CASSLGQGDQETQYF. CDR3 DNA sequence: TGTGCCAGCAGCTTGGGACAGGGGGACCAAGAGACCCAGTACTTC.

This clonotype has a count of ten or more. The chain uses TRBV6-6 and TRBJ1-5; D gene unclear. Germline V gene sequence: CDR1 MNHNY, CDR2 SVGAGI (reference sequence). V lost 0 bases to trimming and J lost 0 bases, with 12 bases between them. The CDR3 extends over 17 amino acids. CDR3 region: CASSYSSGFLSNQPQHF. The DNA for the CDR3 is TGTGCCAGCAGTTACTCTTCCGGTTTCCTTAGCAATCAGCCCCAGCATTTT.

The sample holds many counts of this clonotype. The V gene is TRBV27, the J gene TRBJ2-3; D is ambiguous. Germline V gives CDR1 MNHEY, CDR2 SMNVEV (reference sequence). Trimming left V 7 bases short and J 0 bases short, with 11 bases between. The CDR3 covers 14 residues. Here the CDR3 DNA reads TGTGCCAGCATCGCACTCGGAAGCACAGATACGCAGTATTTT. Protein sequence: CASIALGSTDTQYF.

This clonotype came up many times. The chain has TRBV7-2 and TRBJ1-5; no definite D call. V dropped 5 bases and J dropped 0 bases, with 8 bases sitting between them. The CDR3 contains 14 residues. From germline, CDR1 is SGHTA and CDR2 FQGNSA. The CDR3 region is CASSHGHSNQPQHF. The CDR3 DNA sequence: TGTGCCAGCAGCCACGGGCATAGCAATCAGCCCCAGCATTTT.

The chain is built from TRBV5-3 and TRBJ1-5, with TRBD1 as a possible D gene (5 bases). TRBV5-3 is an open reading frame whose function is uncertain. The CDR3 sequence is 17 residues long. Trimming took off 1 base at V and 4 bases at J, with 18 bases between the two ends. The CDR3 sequence: CARSLYVWGPLNQPQHF. The CDR3 DNA is TGTGCCAGAAGCTTGTATGTATGGGGCCCTCTTAATCAGCCCCAGCATTTT.